These 19 T cell receptor beta chains share one sample of origin, sequenced in a study of blood T cell repertoires in COVID-19. Repertoires were generated with immunoSEQ multiplex PCR, while TCRdb's copy carries only in-frame clones and drops some. The repertoire holds 150,000 to 200,000 clones, with roughly 80% as singletons. The source material was peripheral blood. The receptors shown here come from a man between 65 and 85 years old with acute or convalescent COVID-19.

This chain uses TRBV20-1 with TRBJ2-4; tentatively, D is TRBD2 (5 bases). The V gene lost 2 bases and the J gene lost 8 bases, with 7 bases spanning the gap. The CDR3 consists of 11 residues. Germline CDR1 is DFQATT and CDR2 is SNEGSKA (reference sequence). The CDR3, as DNA: TGCAGTGCTAGAACGGAGGACATTCAGTACTTC. Encoded protein: CSARTEDIQYF.

The rearrangement joins TRBV11-3 to TRBJ2-1; TRBD2 is a possible D gene (5 bases). The CDR3 loop spans 12 amino acids. The germline V gene encodes CDR1 SGHNT and CDR2 YENEEA. V lost 6 bases and J lost 6, with 9 bases in between. CDR3 in amino acids: CASRRGGNEQFF. As DNA, the CDR3 is TGTGCCAGCAGACGTGGAGGCAATGAGCAGTTCTTC.

J is TRBJ2-1 and V is TRBV24-1; 8 bases map to TRBD1. Germline CDR1 is KGHDR and CDR2 is SFDVKD. The CDR3 sequence is 15 residues long. The junction had 6 bases not matched to a gene; V was cut back by 4 bases and J by 5 bases. Here the CDR3 DNA reads TGTGCCACCAGTGAGGCTGGACAGGGACACAATGAGCAGTTCTTC. It yields the protein CATSEAGQGHNEQFF.

CDR3 DNA: TGTGCCAGCTCACCACAAACAGGGGGGAGCGAGCAGTACTTC. It specifies CASSPQTGGSEQYF. The rearrangement links TRBV18 to TRBJ2-7; TRBD1 agrees at 8 bases. The CDR3 runs to 14 residues. J lost 6 bases, V lost 1 base, and 5 bases had no gene match. Germline V gene lookup returns CDR1 KGHSH and CDR2 LQKENI. The entire variable domain, with the rest obtained from reference TRBV18 and TRBJ2-7, is as follows: NAGVMQNPRHLVRRRGQEARLRCSPMKGHSHVYWYRQLPEEGLKFMVYLQKENIIDESGMPKERFSAEFPKEGPSILRIQQVVRGDSAAYFCASSPQTGGSEQYFGPGTRLTVT.

The chain has TRBV4-3 and TRBJ1-6; a weak D match, TRBD1 (6 bases). CDR3 length: 15 amino acids. Germline loops: CDR1 LGHNA, CDR2 YSLEER. V was shortened by 0 bases and J by 11 bases, with 14 bases between the two germline ends. CDR3 coding DNA: TGCGCCAGCAGCCAAGATAGGCAGGGGTGGACACCCCTCCACTTT. Translated, it gives CASSQDRQGWTPLHF.

The genes are TRBV5-1 and TRBJ1-3; D unresolved. Germline assignment: CDR1 SGHRS and CDR2 YFSETQ. Trimming shortened V by 4 bases and J by 4 bases, and 6 bases separated the two germline ends. The length of the CDR3 is 12 residues. The DNA of the CDR3 is TGCGCCAGCAGCCAACAGGGAAACACCATATATTTT. Translating gives CASSQQGNTIYF.

This chain joins TRBV11-3 and TRBJ1-1; TRBD1 agrees at 7 bases. There are 14 residues in the CDR3. Germline trimming cut 1 base from V and 5 bases from J; bases unmatched to any gene: 4. Germline loops: CDR1 SGHNT, CDR2 YENEEA. CDR3 DNA sequence: TGTGCCAGCAGCTTAGTAGCAGGGGGGACTGAAGCTTTCTTT. Protein: CASSLVAGGTEAFF.

The J gene is TRBJ2-5, the V gene TRBV10-3, with TRBD2 matching over 8 bases. CDR3 length: 17 residues. The germline gives CDR1 ENHRY, CDR2 SYGVKD. V gave up 0 bases and J gave up 4 bases; unmatched junction bases: 10. In DNA form, the CDR3 reads TGTGCCATCAGTGAGTCGGACTCGGGAGGGTTTCGAGAGACCCAGTACTTC. The encoded protein is CAISESDSGGFRETQYF.

The rearrangement links TRBV2 to TRBJ1-6, with 7 bases aligning to TRBD1. The CDR3 has 12 amino acids. V lost 8 bases to trimming and J lost 7 bases; unmatched junction nucleotides: 2. Germline V gene data show CDR1 as SNHLY and CDR2 as FYNNEI. The CDR3 sequence is CASGDRNSPLHF. The CDR3 nucleotides are TGTGCCAGCGGGGACAGAAATTCACCCCTCCACTTT.

The CDR3 DNA reads as TGTGCCTTCCTCGGGACAGGGGTCTACGAGCAGTACTTC. It codes for CAFLGTGVYEQYF. The rearrangement links TRBV30 to TRBJ2-7; 10 bases line up with TRBD1. Trimming at V came to 7 bases and at J to 3 bases, leaving 6 bases not matched to a gene. This CDR3 spans 13 amino acids. Germline lookup yields CDR1 GTSNPN and CDR2 SVGIG (reference sequence).

V gene TRBV5-8 combines with J gene TRBJ2-7, with D maybe TRBD1 (5 bases). The CDR3 consists of 15 residues. Germline assignment: CDR1 SGHTS and CDR2 YDEGEE. Trimming shortened V by 2 bases and J by 0 bases, and 12 bases separated the two germline ends. The chain's CDR3 is CASSLVQEFSYEQYF. CDR3 nucleotides: TGTGCCAGCAGCTTAGTACAGGAATTCTCCTACGAGCAGTACTTC.

This clone was recorded a few times. The chain uses TRBV2 and TRBJ2-5; the D is unclear. This CDR3 comprises 12 residues. The V gene lost 8 bases and the J gene lost 4 bases, with 11 bases spanning the gap. In germline, CDR1 is SNHLY, CDR2 FYNNEI. CDR3: CASAEERETQYF. In DNA, the CDR3 is TGTGCCAGCGCCGAGGAGAGAGAGACCCAGTACTTC. Looking up the rest from reference TRBV2 and TRBJ2-5 gives the full variable domain: EPEVTQTPSHQVTQMGQEVILRCVPISNHLYFYWYRQILGQKVEFLVSFYNNEISEKSEIFDDQFSVERPDGSNFTLKIRSTKLEDSAMYFCASAEERETQYFGPGTRLLVL.

The rearrangement joins TRBV19 to TRBJ1-5; 8 nucleotides line up with TRBD1. Germline V gene sequence: CDR1 LNHDA, CDR2 SQIVND (reference sequence). The CDR3 is 14 residues long. The V and J ends lost 6 bases and 3 bases, in that order; junction bases with no gene match: 4. As DNA, the CDR3 is TGTGCCAGTAGAAACAGGGGGACCAATCAGCCCCAGCATTTT. Translating it yields CASRNRGTNQPQHF.

The J gene is TRBJ1-2, the V gene TRBV7-2; the match to TRBD1 covers 11 bases. The CDR3 loop spans 15 amino acids. V dropped 5 bases and J dropped 2; count of bases not matched to a gene: 4. Germline V CDR1 and CDR2: SGHTA, FQGNSA. CDR3 in DNA: TGTGCCAGCAGCCCTGGGACAGGGGGAAACTATGGCTACACCTTC. Protein product: CASSPGTGGNYGYTF.

The chain carries TRBV15 and TRBJ1-3; D remains ambiguous. The CDR3 runs to 13 residues. V was shortened by 8 bases and J by 1 base, with 9 bases between the two germline ends. Germline values: CDR1 LNHNV, CDR2 YYDKDF (reference sequence). The CDR3 region is CATGLESGNTIYF. CDR3 nucleotides: TGTGCCACCGGACTGGAGTCTGGAAACACCATATATTTT. The full variable domain, with the rest looked up from reference TRBV15 and TRBJ1-3, is DAMVIQNPRYQVTQFGKPVTLSCSQTLNHNVMYWYQQKSSQAPKLLFHYYDKDFNNEADTPDNFQSRRPNTSFCFLDIRSPGLGDTAMYLCATGLESGNTIYFGEGSWLTVV.

This chain links TRBV25-1 with TRBJ1-1; 7 nucleotides line up with TRBD1. J was trimmed by 4 bases and V by 2 bases; bases with no gene match: 4. The CDR3 sequence is 14 residues long. The germline CDR1 and CDR2 sequences are MGHDK and SYGVNS. This chain's CDR3 is CASSEQGGVTEAFF. The CDR3 DNA is TGTGCCAGCAGTGAACAGGGGGGAGTCACTGAAGCTTTCTTT.

V and J are TRBV14 and TRBJ2-7, with a tentative D call TRBD1 (6 bases). V lost 0 bases, J lost 1 base, and 10 bases lay in between. Germline CDR1 is SGHDN and CDR2 is FVKESK. The CDR3 has 15 residues. CDR3 sequence: CASSQDIGQSYEQYF. CDR3 DNA sequence: TGTGCCAGCAGCCAAGATATCGGACAGTCCTACGAGCAGTACTTC.

The genes are TRBV4-3 and TRBJ2-3; weak D call: TRBD2 (6 bases). The CDR3 contains 16 residues. CDR1 is LGHNA, CDR2 YSLEER, per germline. Trimming left V 4 bases short and J 2 bases short, with 16 bases between. The chain's CDR3 is CASSLNPGVHTDTQYF. DNA of the CDR3: TGCGCCAGCAGCCTAAACCCGGGGGTCCACACAGATACGCAGTATTTT.

This chain connects TRBV7-8 to TRBJ1-3; TRBD1 might be the D (5 bases). The ends were cut back, 4 bases at V and 4 bases at J, with 17 bases in the middle. In germline, CDR1 is SGHVS, CDR2 FQNEAQ. CDR3 size: 16 residues. CDR3: CASSSHGKGRGNTIYF. The CDR3 region has the DNA TGTGCCAGCAGCTCCCACGGCAAGGGGCGAGGAAACACCATATATTTT.